This TCR beta chain derives from a study of blood T cell repertoires in COVID-19. Background on the study: COVID-19 samples from acute and convalescent phases originated in the United States, Italy and Spain. PBMCs, B-cell-depleted T cells, or T cells provided the cDNA or gDNA that made up the material.

This clone was recorded only once. Source study methods: Amplification of reference gene primers provided the estimated nucleated cell counts. TCRdb keeps only in-frame clones here, not all; method: immunoSEQ multiplex PCR. Clone size and the V and J calls come from that table; the DNA yielded D and trimming. Altogether approximately 100,000 clones are present, over 75% being singletons, with the ten largest covering approximately 5.6%. The CDR3 is 13 amino acids. Germline V CDR1 and CDR2: MNHEY, SVGEGT. Trimming left V 0 bases short and J 9 bases short, with 9 bases between. The chain recombines TRBV6-2 or TRBV6-3 with TRBJ1-5; no reliable D call. The sequencing sample was made of peripheral blood. The sequence was collected from a human donor in a cohort sampled during active COVID-19. This chain's CDR3 is CASSYSMGGPQHF. CDR3 nucleotide sequence: TGTGCCAGCAGTTACTCGATGGGAGGGCCCCAGCATTTT.